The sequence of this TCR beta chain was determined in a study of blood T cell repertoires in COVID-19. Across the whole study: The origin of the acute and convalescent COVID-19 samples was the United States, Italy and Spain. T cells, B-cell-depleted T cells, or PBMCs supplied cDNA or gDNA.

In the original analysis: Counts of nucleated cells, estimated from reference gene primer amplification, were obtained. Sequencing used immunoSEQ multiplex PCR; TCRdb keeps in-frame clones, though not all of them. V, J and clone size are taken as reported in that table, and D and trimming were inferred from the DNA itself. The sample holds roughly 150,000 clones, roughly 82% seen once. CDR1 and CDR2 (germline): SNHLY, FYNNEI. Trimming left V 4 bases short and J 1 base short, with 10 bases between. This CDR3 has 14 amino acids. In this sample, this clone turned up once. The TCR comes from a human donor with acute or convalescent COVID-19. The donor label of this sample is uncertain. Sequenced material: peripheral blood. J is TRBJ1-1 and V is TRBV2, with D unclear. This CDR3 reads CASSVSGWNTEAFF. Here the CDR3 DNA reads TGTGCCAGCAGTGTCTCTGGCTGGAACACTGAAGCTTTCTTT.